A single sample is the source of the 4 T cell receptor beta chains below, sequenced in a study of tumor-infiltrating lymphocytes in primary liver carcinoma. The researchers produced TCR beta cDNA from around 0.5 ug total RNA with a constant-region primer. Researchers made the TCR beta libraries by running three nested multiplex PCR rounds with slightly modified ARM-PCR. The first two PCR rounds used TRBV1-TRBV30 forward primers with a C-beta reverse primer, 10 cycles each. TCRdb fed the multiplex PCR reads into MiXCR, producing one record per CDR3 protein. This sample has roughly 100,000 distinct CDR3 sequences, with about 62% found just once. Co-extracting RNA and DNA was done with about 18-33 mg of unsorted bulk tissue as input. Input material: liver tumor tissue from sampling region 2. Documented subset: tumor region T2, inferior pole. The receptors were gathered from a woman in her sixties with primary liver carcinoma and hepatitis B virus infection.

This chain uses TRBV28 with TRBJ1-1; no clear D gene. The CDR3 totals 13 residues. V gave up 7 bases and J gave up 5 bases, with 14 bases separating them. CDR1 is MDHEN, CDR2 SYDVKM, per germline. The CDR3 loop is CASTTPAHTEAFF. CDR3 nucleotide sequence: TGTGCCAGCACCACACCCGCCCATACTGAAGCTTTCTTT.

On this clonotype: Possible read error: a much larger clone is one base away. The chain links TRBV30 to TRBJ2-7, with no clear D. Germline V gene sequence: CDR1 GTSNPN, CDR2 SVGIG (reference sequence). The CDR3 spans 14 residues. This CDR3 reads CTWSVNTKNYEQYF. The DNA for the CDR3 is TGTACCTGGAGTGTAAATACCAAGAACTACGAGCAGTACTTC.

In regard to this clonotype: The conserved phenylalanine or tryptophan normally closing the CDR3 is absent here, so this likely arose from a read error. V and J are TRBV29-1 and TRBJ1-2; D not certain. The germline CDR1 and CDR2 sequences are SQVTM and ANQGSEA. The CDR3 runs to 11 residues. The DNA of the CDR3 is TGCAGCGTGTACGCTAACTATGGATACACCTTA. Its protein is CSVYANYGYTL.

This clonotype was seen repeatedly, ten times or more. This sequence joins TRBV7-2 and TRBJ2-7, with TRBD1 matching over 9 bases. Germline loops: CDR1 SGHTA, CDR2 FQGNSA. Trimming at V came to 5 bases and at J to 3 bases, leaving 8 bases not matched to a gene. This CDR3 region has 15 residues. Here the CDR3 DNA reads TGTGCCAGCAGCCTCCAGGACAGGGGAGTCTACGAGCAGTACTTC. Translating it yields CASSLQDRGVYEQYF.